This T cell receptor beta chain was obtained from a study of cytomegalovirus exposure and HLA in healthy donors. As regards this clone: Its antigen is currently unknown.

CDR3 length: 15 amino acids. The V segment lost 2 bases and the J segment 4 bases; nucleotides outside the gene matches: 2. Germline V gives CDR1 MDHEN, CDR2 SYDVKM. The study, taken as a whole, reports: Several of the most significant clusters appeared, in a later analysis, to be linked to common viral pathogens. Cytomegalovirus-associated status was assigned to approximately 160 TCR beta chains. As a later analysis showed, a missense DCLRE1C variant was linked to trimming of TCR beta V- and J-genes. It has been reported that TCR beta sequences accurately predicted the HLA-A and HLA-B alleles of most subjects.

PCR involved 60 Vbeta and 13 Jbeta primers. Sequencing used immunoSEQ multiplex PCR; TCRdb keeps in-frame clones, though not all of them. In the table there are under 95,000 clones, roughly 80% of which are singletons. Sequencing used PBMCs. The receptor was isolated from a man aged 35 to 55 in good health and CMV-seronegative. The chain is built from TRBV28 and TRBJ2-2, with 9 bases identical to TRBD2. The CDR3 here is CASSLLAGTTGELFF. DNA of the CDR3: TGTGCCAGCAGTTTACTAGCGGGAACCACCGGGGAGCTGTTTTTT.